This T cell receptor (beta chain) was obtained from a study of OX40 agonist ivuxolimab in advanced cancers. TCRdb keeps only in-frame clones here, not all; method: immunoSEQ multiplex PCR. The sample lists more than 80,000 clones, roughly 89% occurring once. This clone qualifies as medium-sized. The CDR3 runs to 12 residues. Trimming shortened V by 11 bases and J by 8 bases, and 13 bases separated the two germline ends. Germline CDR1 SEHNR, CDR2 FQNEAQ (reference sequence). The chain employs TRBV7-9 and TRBJ1-6; D is possibly TRBD1 (5 bases). Sequencing was performed on CD4+ or CD8+ T cells sorted from blood, taken in a trial of the OX40 agonist ivuxolimab. This clonotype was sampled from an adult with an advanced solid tumor such as melanoma, head and neck, liver or kidney cancer. The CDR3 reads CACRRGDSPLHF. The CDR3 nucleotides are TGTGCCTGTCGTAGGGGTGATTCACCCCTCCACTTT.